This T cell receptor beta chain stems from a study of molecular identifiers for immune sequencing clone quantification. Study-wide background: In the replicates, RNA derived from around 20,000 or 100,000 naive CD8 cells was divided into five parts, and four were sequenced.

The study, taken as a whole, reports: Same-barcode identical TCR molecules could make highly expanded clones look smaller than they are.

Each CDR3 protein is one row after TCRdb ran MiXCR on the PCR reads. The sample consists of about half a million distinct CDR3 sequences, roughly 24% of them appearing once. Sorted cell numbers of roughly 18,000 to 1,000,000, with 10%, 30% or 50% RNA, served as input for naive CD8 libraries. Comments on this clonotype: Its antigen remains unknown.

The receptor was derived from a human donor in good health. Some libraries in this study had Jurkat cell RNA spiked in. The sample comprised naive CD8+ T cells from blood, with Jurkat cell RNA spiked in. Subset given: FACS-sorted CD8+CD4-CCR7+CD45RA+ naive T cells.

The CDR3 nucleotides are TGTGCCAGCAGCCAAGACATGGTTGGCAATCAGCCCCAGCATTTT. Amino acids: CASSQDMVGNQPQHF. J is TRBJ1-5 and V is TRBV7-9; no reliable D call. The V end lost 5 bases, the J end lost 2 bases, and 13 bases lay between the germline ends. Looked up from germline, CDR1 is SEHNR and CDR2 is FQNEAQ (reference sequence). This CDR3 spans 15 amino acids.